The present TCR beta chain was sequenced within a study of OX40 agonist ivuxolimab in advanced cancers. Overall study results and limits: More expanded clones were seen, on average, in CD8+ T cells than in CD4+.

Points on this clone: Its specificity is not known.

V gave up 4 bases and J gave up 5 bases, with 8 bases separating them. The germline gives CDR1 MGHRA, CDR2 YSYEKL. The CDR3 spans 13 residues. This table comes from immunoSEQ multiplex PCR, and its TCRdb copy is limited to in-frame clones, with some not included. Of about 93,000 clones listed, 94% are singletons. This clonotype was obtained from an adult with an advanced solid tumor such as melanoma, head and neck, liver or kidney cancer. This material consisted of CD4+ or CD8+ T cells sorted from blood, taken in a trial of the OX40 agonist ivuxolimab. The V call is TRBV4-1, the J call TRBJ2-2; D is possibly TRBD1 (5 bases). Written as DNA, the CDR3 is TGCGCCAGCAGCCCACGACAGACCGGGGAGCTGTTTTTT. It specifies CASSPRQTGELFF.